The clone carrying this T cell receptor beta chain has a count of ten or more. These data belong to a study of spatial heterogeneity in lung cancer. TCRdb reprocessed the 5' RACE reads with MiXCR, giving one entry per CDR3 protein. The sample records 40,000 or so distinct CDR3 sequences, 3.1% being singletons. V lost 0 bases to trimming and J lost 5 bases; unmatched junction nucleotides: 5. CDR3 length equals 16 residues. Germline V gene sequence: CDR1 MNHNY, CDR2 SVGAGI (reference sequence). This sample's time point: sample taken at primary tumor resection. This chain connects TRBV6-6 to TRBJ2-5, with TRBD2 matching over 11 bases. The specimen was normal lung tissue next to the tumor, collected at surgery. This sequence was found in a male donor with early-stage non-small cell lung cancer. CDR3 sequence reads: CASSYSTSGGGETQYF. In nucleotides, the CDR3 is TGTGCCAGCAGTTACTCCACTAGCGGGGGAGGGGAGACCCAGTACTTC.